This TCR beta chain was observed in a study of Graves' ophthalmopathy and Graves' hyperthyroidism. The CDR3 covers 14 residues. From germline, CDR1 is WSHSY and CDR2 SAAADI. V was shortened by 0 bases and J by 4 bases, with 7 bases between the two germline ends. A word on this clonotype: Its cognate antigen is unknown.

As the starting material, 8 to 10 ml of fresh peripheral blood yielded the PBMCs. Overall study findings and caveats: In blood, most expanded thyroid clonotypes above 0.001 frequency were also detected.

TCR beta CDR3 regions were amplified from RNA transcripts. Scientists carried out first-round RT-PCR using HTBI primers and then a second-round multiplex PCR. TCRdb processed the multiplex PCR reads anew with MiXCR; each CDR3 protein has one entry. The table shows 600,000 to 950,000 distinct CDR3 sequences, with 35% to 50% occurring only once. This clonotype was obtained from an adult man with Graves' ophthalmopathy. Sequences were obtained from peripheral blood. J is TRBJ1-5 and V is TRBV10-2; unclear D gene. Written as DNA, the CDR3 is TGCGCCAGCAGTGAGTCAGGGTGGAATCAGCCCCAGCATTTT. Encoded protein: CASSESGWNQPQHF.